The T cell receptor beta chain under discussion was sequenced for a study of cytomegalovirus exposure and HLA in healthy donors. Points from the study as a whole: In the 130 or so validation repertoires, a later analysis found that first-cohort TCR clusters tended to co-occur. 150 to 200 TCR beta chains were listed as cytomegalovirus-associated. The study found most TCR sequences rare, yet found some public TCRs in many donors.

An approximately 120-subject validation cohort, separate from the approximately 670-subject first cohort, supplied the donors. This clone was observed a single time. What it binds is unknown. Trimming removed 1 base at V and 2 bases at J, with 6 bases between. Germline CDR1 reads LGHNA; CDR2 reads YSLEER. The length of the CDR3 is 13 residues. Here immunoSEQ multiplex PCR was the method, and the copy in TCRdb shows in-frame clones only, minus some. This sample has roughly 260,000 clones, with around nine tenths found just once. Source material: PBMCs. The chain recombines TRBV4-3 with TRBJ2-7; tentatively, D is TRBD2 (6 bases). The sequence was collected from a man younger than 35 in good health and CMV-seronegative. The CDR3 bases are TGCGCCAGCAGCCAAGGGACTACCTACGAGCAGTACTTC. Its protein product is CASSQGTTYEQYF.